The next 25 T cell receptor beta chains were all read from a single sample in a study of T cells after yellow fever vaccination. TCRdb itself ran the 5' RACE reads through MiXCR, one entry per CDR3 protein. The sample lists some 390,000 distinct CDR3 sequences; 15% to 20% were seen once. Source: PBMCs, taken before the yellow fever booster vaccination. The receptors here all came from a man younger than 35 who received the YFV17D yellow fever vaccine.

The chain uses TRBV3-1 and TRBJ2-5; 8 bases line up with TRBD2. The CDR3 contains 15 residues. The germline V gene has CDR1 LGHDT and CDR2 YNNKEL (reference sequence). The V and J ends lost 0 bases and 5 bases, in that order; junction bases with no gene match: 5. CDR3: CASSQDPGGRETQYF. The CDR3 nucleotides read TGTGCCAGCAGCCAAGACCCGGGCGGGAGGGAGACCCAGTACTTC.

There are a few counts of this clonotype. This chain joins TRBV7-9 and TRBJ2-3; TRBD2 is a possible D gene (6 bases). CDR3 length equals 13 residues. CDR1 is SEHNR, CDR2 FQNEAQ, per germline (reference sequence). V gave up 5 bases and J gave up 3 bases, with 9 bases separating them. The CDR3 region has the DNA TGTGCCAGCAGCACTGGGACTACAGATACGCAGTATTTT. Its protein is CASSTGTTDTQYF.

The genes are TRBV6-1 and TRBJ2-3; no firm D call. The V gene lost 0 bases and the J gene lost 0 bases, with 4 bases spanning the gap. The CDR3 is made up of 14 amino acids. CDR1 MNHNS and CDR2 SASEGT come from the germline V gene. DNA for the CDR3: TGTGCCAGCAGTGAAGCGTCTAGCACAGATACGCAGTATTTT. This gives the protein CASSEASSTDTQYF.

This clonotype occurred a few times. The chain is built from TRBV20-1 and TRBJ2-5, with TRBD1 identical over 8 bases. The CDR3 loop spans 13 amino acids. V lost 6 bases, J lost 4 bases, and 7 bases stayed unmatched. The germline gives CDR1 DFQATT, CDR2 SNEGSKA (reference sequence). DNA of the CDR3: TGCAGTGCGAGACAGGGGCATGGAGAGACCCAGTACTTC. Encoded protein: CSARQGHGETQYF.

This sequence joins TRBV28 and TRBJ1-5; D might be TRBD1 (6 bases). CDR1 is MDHEN, CDR2 SYDVKM, per germline. The CDR3 has 14 amino acids. Deletions cut 5 bases from V and 9 bases from J, with 17 bases between. The CDR3 loop is CASSTGTRYGPQHF. Here the CDR3 DNA reads TGTGCCAGCAGTACAGGGACCCGTTATGGGCCCCAGCATTTT.

This clonotype was recorded a few times. CDR3 in DNA: TGTGCCAGCAGTTACACGGGCAGGGGGCCAGAGACCCAGTACTTC. Its protein product is CASSYTGRGPETQYF. This chain uses TRBV6-5 with TRBJ2-5, with 8 positions matching TRBD1. This CDR3 comprises 15 residues. After removal of 2 bases from V and 4 bases from J, the junction contained 6 bases not matched to a gene. Germline values: CDR1 MNHEY, CDR2 SVGAGI.

This clonotype turned up a few times. The CDR3 DNA sequence: TGTGCCAGCAGACCCCAGGGGCACTCCTACGAGCAGTACTTC. It is translated as CASRPQGHSYEQYF. This chain uses TRBV28 with TRBJ2-7; tentatively, D is TRBD1 (6 bases). CDR1 and CDR2 (germline): MDHEN, SYDVKM. V shed 6 bases and J shed 0 bases, with 12 bases lying between them. The CDR3 is 14 amino acids.

This clonotype showed up just a few times. The CDR3 bases are TGTGCCAGCAGCCAAGTAGGGGGGGGCAATGAGCAGTTCTTC. It is translated as CASSQVGGGNEQFF. V is TRBV3-1 and J is TRBJ2-1; TRBD2 might be the D (7 bases). V was trimmed by 1 base and J by 6 bases, leaving 10 bases between them. This CDR3 has 14 residues. Germline V gene data show CDR1 as LGHDT and CDR2 as YNNKEL (reference sequence).

This clonotype was seen more than once but under ten times. This chain uses TRBV27 with TRBJ1-2; D is perhaps TRBD1 (5 bases). Germline lookup yields CDR1 MNHEY and CDR2 SMNVEV (reference sequence). The CDR3 runs to 14 residues. With 6 bases removed from V and 4 bases from J, the gap between germline ends came to 15 bases. CDR3 sequence (DNA): TGTGCCAGCAGCCCAGAAAGGGGAACCTATGGCTACACCTTC. It encodes CASSPERGTYGYTF.

J is TRBJ2-2 and V is TRBV18; 7 bases fit TRBD1. CDR1 is KGHSH and CDR2 is LQKENI in the germline V gene. V lost 3 bases and J lost 1; bases outside the gene matches: 5. This CDR3 comprises 16 residues. The CDR3 DNA reads as TGTGCCAGCTCACCTCCGGGACAGAGGAACACCGGGGAGCTGTTTTTT. Its protein is CASSPPGQRNTGELFF.

This clonotype was seen many times. The J gene is TRBJ2-3, the V gene TRBV25-1; D ambiguous. V was pared by 4 bases and J by 3 bases, with 8 bases between. CDR1 and CDR2 from the germline V gene are MGHDK and SYGVNS. The CDR3 extends over 13 amino acids. In DNA, the CDR3 is TGTGCCAGCAGTGGAACAGCTACAGATACGCAGTATTTT. It translates to CASSGTATDTQYF.

This sequence joins TRBV20-1 and TRBJ1-2; 7 bases match TRBD1. Losses at the gene ends were 5 bases for V and 7 bases for J; bases not matched to a gene: 16. Germline loops: CDR1 DFQATT, CDR2 SNEGSKA (reference sequence). The CDR3 length is 15 residues. CDR3 coding DNA: TGCAGTGCTTATAGAACAACAGGGGTCATGGCTGGCTACACCTTC. Its protein product is CSAYRTTGVMAGYTF.

The rearrangement links TRBV20-1 to TRBJ1-2, with D tentatively TRBD1 (5 bases). The CDR3 runs to 13 residues. Deletions cut 1 base from V and 4 bases from J, with 10 bases between. Germline values: CDR1 DFQATT, CDR2 SNEGSKA (reference sequence). The CDR3 nucleotides read TGCAGTGCTAGAGTCGACAGAATCTATGGCTACACCTTC. It translates to CSARVDRIYGYTF.

This chain connects TRBV29-1 to TRBJ1-1, with TRBD1 as a possible D gene (6 bases). Germline V gene data show CDR1 as SQVTM and CDR2 as ANQGSEA. Trimming pared 7 bases from V and 4 bases from J, leaving 16 bases between. This CDR3 is built from 13 residues. CDR3 in amino acids: CSALWGAGTEAFF. The CDR3 coding sequence is TGCAGCGCCCTGTGGGGGGCGGGCACTGAAGCTTTCTTT. Based on the CDR3 plus reference TRBV29-1 and TRBJ1-1, the full variable domain is SAVISQKPSRDICQRGTSLTIQCQVDSQVTMMFWYRQQPGQSLTLIATANQGSEATYESGFVIDKFPISRPNLTFSTLTVSNMSPEDSSIYLCSALWGAGTEAFFGQGTRLTVV.

The chain carries TRBV7-9 and TRBJ2-7; 8 bases are shared with TRBD2. J was trimmed by 8 bases and V by 2 bases; bases with no gene match: 8. CDR1 SEHNR and CDR2 FQNEAQ come from the germline V gene (reference sequence). The CDR3 runs to 14 residues. DNA of the CDR3: TGTGCCAGCAGCTTACTCGGGGGGGCCTTGCAGCAGTACTTC. It specifies CASSLLGGALQQYF.

The V call is TRBV12-3 or TRBV12-4, the J call TRBJ2-7; D not certain. Deletions cut 11 bases from V and 2 bases from J, with 4 bases between. This CDR3 has 9 residues. Here the CDR3 reads CAGTYEQYF. The DNA of the CDR3 is TGTGCCGGCACCTACGAGCAGTACTTC.

This sequence joins TRBV11-2 and TRBJ2-3, with D possibly called TRBD1 or TRBD2 (7 bases each). The V gene lost 5 bases and the J gene lost 8 bases, with 26 bases spanning the gap. CDR1 is SGHAT and CDR2 is FQNNGV in the germline V gene. The CDR3 sequence is 17 residues long. This CDR3 is CASSNSWGGGGSGTQYF. The CDR3 DNA is TGTGCCAGCAGCAACTCCTGGGGGGGAGGGGGCTCAGGTACGCAGTATTTT.

This clonotype has only a few counts. The rearrangement joins TRBV6-2 or TRBV6-3 to TRBJ1-1; a weak D match, TRBD1 (5 bases). Germline V gene sequence: CDR1 MNHEY, CDR2 SVGEGT. The CDR3 runs to 13 residues. The germline V and J ends were trimmed by 6 bases and 6 bases, with 14 bases remaining between them. CDR3 loop: CASRVGEIPEAFF. For the CDR3, the DNA is TGTGCCAGCAGGGTAGGGGAGATACCTGAAGCTTTCTTT.

The rearrangement joins TRBV4-1 to TRBJ2-7; 7 nucleotides line up with TRBD2. The germline V gene has CDR1 MGHRA and CDR2 YSYEKL. V gave up 0 bases and J gave up 3 bases; unmatched junction bases: 2. The CDR3 is made up of 14 amino acids. CDR3 bases: TGCGCCAGCAGCCAAGAGGGAGGGGACTACGAGCAGTACGTC. It encodes CASSQEGGDYEQYV.

A few counts support this clonotype. The chain uses TRBV2 and TRBJ2-6; tentatively, D is TRBD1 (6 bases). Per the germline V gene, CDR1 is SNHLY and CDR2 is FYNNEI. This CDR3 has 16 residues. V lost 6 bases and J 0 bases, leaving 12 bases between the germline ends. CDR3 amino acids: CASSGQRSSGANVLTF. CDR3 DNA: TGTGCCAGCAGCGGACAGCGGTCCTCTGGGGCCAACGTCCTGACTTTC.

This clonotype turned up a few times. This chain joins TRBV20-1 and TRBJ2-3; D tentatively fits TRBD1 or TRBD2 (5 bases each). V lost 6 bases and J 4 bases, leaving 20 bases between the germline ends. Per germline, CDR1 DFQATT and CDR2 SNEGSKA (reference sequence). CDR3 length: 15 amino acids. The CDR3 loop is CSADRGGPLADTQYF. The CDR3 nucleotides read TGCAGTGCCGACCGTGGGGGTCCTTTGGCAGATACGCAGTATTTT.

This clonotype was detected many times. V usage is TRBV7-6 and J usage is TRBJ2-7; no clear D gene. Deletions cut 2 bases from V and 6 bases from J, with 11 bases between. This CDR3 region has 13 residues. Per the germline V gene, CDR1 is SGHVS and CDR2 is FNYEAQ. The CDR3 loop reads CASSLRPGAEQYF. The CDR3 DNA sequence: TGTGCCAGCAGCTTACGCCCCGGCGCCGAGCAGTACTTC.

CDR3 DNA: TGTGCCAGCAGTGAGACGGGGAGGGATACGCAGTATTTT. Its translation: CASSETGRDTQYF. This chain uses TRBV2 with TRBJ2-3, with D possibly matching TRBD2 (6 bases). CDR1 SNHLY and CDR2 FYNNEI come from the germline V gene. Between the trimmed V and J ends, which lost 3 bases and 6 bases, there was a span of 10 bases. CDR3 length: 13 residues.

This clonotype occurred a few times. V is TRBV7-3 and J is TRBJ2-1; 8 nucleotides line up with TRBD2. The CDR3 consists of 17 residues. J gave up 2 bases and V 5 bases, and 11 bases lay outside the gene matches. CDR1 SGHTA and CDR2 FQGTGA come from the germline V gene. CDR3: CASSAVTAGGPYNEQFF. Written as DNA, the CDR3 is TGTGCCAGCAGCGCCGTCACGGCGGGGGGTCCCTACAATGAGCAGTTCTTC. The variable domain in full, completed from reference TRBV7-3 and TRBJ2-1, reads GAGVSQTPSNKVTEKGKYVELRCDPISGHTALYWYRQSLGQGPEFLIYFQGTGAADDSGLPNDRFFAVRPEGSVSTLKIQRTERGDSAVYLCASSAVTAGGPYNEQFFGPGTRLTVL.

The genes are TRBV6-1 and TRBJ2-7, with 7 nucleotides matching TRBD1. From germline, CDR1 is MNHNS and CDR2 SASEGT. The CDR3 consists of 15 residues. J lost 3 bases, V lost 6 bases, and 11 bases had no gene match. CDR3 region: CASRDRGQRLYEQYF. The CDR3 coding sequence is TGTGCCAGCAGAGATAGGGGACAGAGGCTCTACGAGCAGTACTTC.